This T cell receptor beta chain was observed in a study of T-cell memory formation after mild COVID-19. TCRdb re-called the 5' RACE reads through MiXCR, storing one row per CDR3 protein. The sample carries approximately 490,000 distinct CDR3 sequences, just over 20% recorded once. This clonotype came up a few times. CDR3 size: 17 residues. Germline V gene data show CDR1 as SGHVS and CDR2 as FQNEAQ. V was pared by 2 bases and J by 1 base, with 17 bases between. The chain is built from TRBV7-8 and TRBJ2-5; either TRBD1 or TRBD2 may fit D (5 bases each). Sample: PBMCs or a T cell subset sorted from them (not recorded which). This receptor was taken from an adult woman who had mild COVID-19 (a few samples of this study predate the infection). Cell type and time point are not known. This CDR3 reads CASSLYPGTEIQETQYF. CDR3 nucleotide sequence: TGTGCCAGCAGCTTATACCCCGGGACCGAGATCCAAGAGACCCAGTACTTC. The full variable domain, in which reference TRBV7-8 and TRBJ2-5 provide the parts outside the CDR3, is GAGVSQSPRYKVAKRGQDVALRCDPISGHVSLFWYQQALGQGPEFLTYFQNEAQLDKSGLPSDRFFAERPEGSVSTLKIQRTQQEDSAVYLCASSLYPGTEIQETQYFGPGTRLLVL.